This T cell receptor beta chain was recovered during a study of T cells expressing NK-cell markers. Notes on the study in general: Of CD8+ T cells, roughly 1.0-8% belonged to dominant NKG2C+ clonotypes in six donors.

To note about this clonotype: Its cognate antigen is unknown.

Reprocessing the 5' RACE reads, TCRdb reports a single entry for every CDR3 protein and omits DNA. In total, the table holds about 150,000 distinct CDR3 sequences. The material sequenced was blood T cells: a sorted CD56 or NKG2C T cell subset, CD4+ or CD8+ T cells, or bulk PBMC T cells (not recorded which). This clonotype was sampled from a man aged 18 to 69 in good health.

CDR3 protein: CASSRGGGGQYNEQFF. The rearrangement links TRBV9 to TRBJ2-1; as DNA is missing, the TRBD2 call by TCRdb cannot be tested. Germline V gene data show CDR1 as SGDLS and CDR2 as YYNGEE. This CDR3 has 16 amino acids.